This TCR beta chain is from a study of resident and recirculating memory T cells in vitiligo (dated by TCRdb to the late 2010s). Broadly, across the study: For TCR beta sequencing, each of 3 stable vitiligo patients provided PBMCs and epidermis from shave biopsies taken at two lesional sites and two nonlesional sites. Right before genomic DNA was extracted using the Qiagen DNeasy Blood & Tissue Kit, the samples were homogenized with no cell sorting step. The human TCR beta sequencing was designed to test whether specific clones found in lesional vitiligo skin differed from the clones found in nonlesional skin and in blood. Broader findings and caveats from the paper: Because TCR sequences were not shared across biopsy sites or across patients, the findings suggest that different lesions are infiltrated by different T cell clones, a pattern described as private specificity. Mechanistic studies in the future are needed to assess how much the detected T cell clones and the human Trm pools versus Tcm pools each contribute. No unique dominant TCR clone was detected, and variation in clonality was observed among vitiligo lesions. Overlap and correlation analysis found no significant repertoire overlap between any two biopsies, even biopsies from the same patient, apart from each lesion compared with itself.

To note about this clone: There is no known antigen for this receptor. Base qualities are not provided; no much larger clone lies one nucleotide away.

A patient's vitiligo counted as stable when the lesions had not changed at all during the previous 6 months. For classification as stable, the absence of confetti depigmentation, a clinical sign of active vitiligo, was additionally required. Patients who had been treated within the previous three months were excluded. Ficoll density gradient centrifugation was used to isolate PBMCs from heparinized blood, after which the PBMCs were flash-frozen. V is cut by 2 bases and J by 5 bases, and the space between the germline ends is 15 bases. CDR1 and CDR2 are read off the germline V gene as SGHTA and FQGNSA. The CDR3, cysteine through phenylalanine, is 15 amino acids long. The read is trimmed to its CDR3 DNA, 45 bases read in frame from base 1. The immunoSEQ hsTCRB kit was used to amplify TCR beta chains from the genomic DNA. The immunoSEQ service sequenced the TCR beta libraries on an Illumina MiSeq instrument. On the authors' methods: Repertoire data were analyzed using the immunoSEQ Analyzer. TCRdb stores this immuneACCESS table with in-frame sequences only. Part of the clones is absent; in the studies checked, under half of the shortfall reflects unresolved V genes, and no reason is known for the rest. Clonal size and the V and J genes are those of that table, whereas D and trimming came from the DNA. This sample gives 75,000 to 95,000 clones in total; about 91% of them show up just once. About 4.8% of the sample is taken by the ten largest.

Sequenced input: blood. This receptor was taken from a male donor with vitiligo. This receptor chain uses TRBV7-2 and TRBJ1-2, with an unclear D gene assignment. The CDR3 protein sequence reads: CASSLSPRGRYGYTF. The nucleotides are TGTGCCAGCAGCTTATCCCCCCGGGGAAGGTATGGCTACACCTTC.